This TCR beta chain was sequenced in a study of T cell responses to AZD1222 COVID-19 vaccine. Study summary: Second-dose schedules of about 4 or about 12 weeks were combined. Notes on the study in general: Vaccination with two AZD1222 doses was followed by a rise in Spike-specific TCR breadth and depth. Seropositivity was recorded at baseline in only a handful of AZD1222 recipients. The sample set comprised mostly white British donors with more females, and clonal diversity was possibly underestimated.

About this clone: No antigen is known for it.

The CDR3 sequence is 14 residues long. Germline CDR1 and CDR2: MNHEY and SVGAGI. V was pared by 5 bases and J by 2 bases, with 5 bases of the junction left unmatched. Clones were read by immunoSEQ multiplex PCR, and TCRdb kept only the in-frame ones, dropping some. The top ten hold around 9.4% of the sample, which has 120,000 or so clones, over 75% seen once. The sequenced sample was peripheral blood, obtained on day 0 of AZD1222 vaccination. The chain is built from TRBV6-5 and TRBJ2-7; 8 nucleotides align to TRBD1. The TCR originated in an adult in good health. CDR3 bases: TGTGCCAGCAGTCGGGACAGGAAAACCTACGAGCAGTACTTC. Its translation is CASSRDRKTYEQYF.